The rows below give T cell receptor beta chains drawn from one sample of a study of cytomegalovirus exposure and HLA in healthy donors. Generated by immunoSEQ multiplex PCR, the TCRdb table keeps only in-frame clones and is missing some. The data hold some 100,000 clones, with approximately 70% observed a single time. Material for sequencing was PBMCs. The receptors shown here come from a man in his forties in good health and CMV-seronegative. CDR3s leave out the opening cysteine and the closing phenylalanine or tryptophan. Not all rows give a size; the values are once, few, many and, for expanded clones, a class.

j_gene | v_gene | abundance | CDR3aa
TRBJ1-6 | TRBV4-2 | . | PSSQEGTLNSPLH
TRBJ1-2 | TRBV6-6 | . | ASSYSPANYGYT
TRBJ2-7 | TRBV10-3 | . | AISEAGVAGGEQY
TRBJ1-2 | TRBV6-6 | . | ASSYWGGRDYGYT
TRBJ1-3 | TRBV7-2 | . | ASSFLRGISGNTIY
TRBJ1-6 | TRBV18 | . | ASCRDRNSPLH
TRBJ1-1 | TRBV2 | . | ASSASRTEAF
TRBJ2-7 | TRBV15 | . | ATSRGAGSSYEQY
TRBJ1-5 | TRBV28 | . | ASSPRGGVNQPQH
TRBJ1-4 | TRBV28 | . | ASSSPTGTPEKLF
TRBJ2-5 | TRBV10-3 | . | AISVGQGAETQY
TRBJ2-3 | TRBV2 | . | ASSVAPGTSTDTQY
TRBJ2-2 | TRBV5-1 | . | ASSSAGHTGELF
TRBJ2-1 | TRBV9 | . | ASSVDEGANEQF
TRBJ2-3 | TRBV30 | . | AWGTGDTFAASTDTQY
TRBJ1-5 | TRBV28 | . | ASSLMDNNQPQH
TRBJ2-7 | TRBV7-2 | few | ASSPDGRGWDEQY
TRBJ1-1 | TRBV7-2 | . | ASSWVGTGREAF
TRBJ1-3 | TRBV7-2 | . | ASSSVSSGNTIY
TRBJ1-5 | TRBV19 | . | ASSGRVYNQPQH
TRBJ2-1 | TRBV7-9 | . | SSSFALRSGDGAYNEQF
TRBJ1-1 | TRBV6-1 | . | ASSARQGWGTEAF
TRBJ2-2 | TRBV4-1 | . | ASSHIRGLAGVGTGELF
TRBJ1-1 | TRBV7-3 | . | ASSSGQGNTEAF
TRBJ1-5 | TRBV10-2 | . | ASSDQGVQPQH
TRBJ2-1 | TRBV4-1 | once | ASSQSGGSYNEQF
TRBJ1-6 | TRBV6-6 | . | ASSPRSGSNSPLH
TRBJ2-3 | TRBV25-1 | . | ASSGGVDTQY
TRBJ1-2 | TRBV28 | . | ASSSGTDNYGYT
TRBJ1-3 | TRBV6-1 | few | ASSLQGSAGNTIY
TRBJ2-7 | TRBV28 | few | ASRVEQGPSYEQY
TRBJ1-2 | TRBV5-1 | . | ASSSGQGSYGYT
TRBJ1-5 | TRBV28 | . | ASSPRTGRGNQPQH
TRBJ2-7 | TRBV18 | few | ASSHTDSYEQY
TRBJ1-1 | TRBV7-9 | . | SSSLDLGAEAF
TRBJ1-4 | TRBV7-8 | once | ASSSGEKLF
TRBJ1-1 | TRBV7-9 | . | ASRRSGTEAF
TRBJ2-5 | TRBV5-6 | few | ASSLGISSQETQY
TRBJ2-3 | TRBV7-9 | once | ASSVPTWGGHDTQY
TRBJ1-4 | TRBV6-5 | . | ASSYSAQGEKLF
TRBJ1-5 | TRBV2 | . | ASSGGGGRNQPQH
TRBJ2-5 | TRBV2 | few | ASSRGRLPDGTQY
TRBJ1-1 | TRBV5-4 | . | ASSLSRAGEAF
TRBJ2-7 | TRBV7-8 | . | ASSLLLGDSYEQY
TRBJ2-7 | TRBV11-2 | . | ASSAGTGSYEQY
TRBJ2-7 | TRBV10-3 | . | AIRESTRRGDEQY
TRBJ2-7 | TRBV7-9 | . | ASSPYRDGQY